These 25 T cell receptor beta chains share one sample of origin, sequenced in a study of immune evolution from preneoplasia to lung adenocarcinoma. Produced via immunoSEQ multiplex PCR; TCRdb's table is partial and in-frame only. The repertoire has about 6,600 clones, roughly 79% of them found once; the top ten carry around 9.8%. The sample taken for sequencing was FFPE adjacent normal lung tissue. The receptors were sampled from a donor at least 70 years old with lung adenocarcinoma.

V usage is TRBV10-3 and J usage is TRBJ2-1; possibly TRBD1 for D (6 bases). The CDR3 length is 14 residues. V was pared by 6 bases and J by 4 bases, with 13 bases between. Germline CDR1 reads ENHRY; CDR2 reads SYGVKD. The CDR3 bases are TGTGCCATCAGCGTCCAGGGGCCTTACAATGAGCAGTTCTTC. Translating it yields CAISVQGPYNEQFF.

The chain carries TRBV4-2 and TRBJ2-6, with D perhaps matching TRBD1 (6 bases). Trimming took off 0 bases at V and 0 bases at J, with 9 bases between the two ends. The CDR3 has 17 amino acids. The germline V gene has CDR1 LGHNA and CDR2 YNFKEQ. CDR3 protein: CASSQDGDNSGANVLTF. CDR3 DNA sequence: TGTGCCAGCAGCCAAGATGGGGACAACTCTGGGGCCAACGTCCTGACTTTC.

The V and J genes are TRBV30 and TRBJ1-2, with no clear D. Looked up from germline, CDR1 is GTSNPN and CDR2 is SVGIG (reference sequence). The CDR3 runs to 13 residues. Trimming pared 5 bases from V and 4 bases from J, leaving 14 bases between. This chain's CDR3 is CAWHSKYLYGYTF. The CDR3 nucleotides read TGTGCCTGGCACAGCAAGTATCTCTATGGCTACACCTTC.

The chain has TRBV5-1 and TRBJ1-1; D may be TRBD1 (5 bases). CDR3 length: 13 amino acids. Germline CDR1 and CDR2: SGHRS and YFSETQ. V was cut by 3 bases and J by 1 base, with 7 bases left in between. The CDR3 sequence is CASSWGSNTEAFF. CDR3 bases: TGCGCCAGCAGCTGGGGCTCGAACACTGAAGCTTTCTTT.

The chain is built from TRBV15 and TRBJ1-2; no definite D call. V lost 0 bases to trimming and J lost 6 bases, with 5 bases between them. In germline, CDR1 is LNHNV, CDR2 YYDKDF (reference sequence). The CDR3 consists of 12 residues. The chain's CDR3 is CATSRDTNGYTF. DNA for the CDR3: TGTGCCACCAGCAGAGACACCAATGGCTACACCTTC.

The chain combines TRBV27 with TRBJ2-2; 10 positions agree with TRBD1. Unmatched junction bases numbered 5, after V lost 5 bases and J lost 5 bases. Germline V lookup: CDR1 MNHEY, CDR2 SMNVEV (reference sequence). This CDR3 region has 15 residues. In nucleotides, the CDR3 is TGTGCCAGCAGTATCCGGGACAGGGGTACCGGGGAGCTGTTTTTT. As protein: CASSIRDRGTGELFF.

The chain joins TRBV2 to TRBJ1-2; D remains unclear. CDR3 length equals 14 residues. Trimming took off 6 bases at V and 0 bases at J, with 11 bases between the two ends. Germline loops: CDR1 SNHLY, CDR2 FYNNEI. CDR3 loop: CASSQALANYGYTF. For the CDR3, the DNA is TGTGCCAGCAGCCAGGCTTTAGCTAACTATGGCTACACCTTC.

The chain employs TRBV5-8 and TRBJ2-7; D might be TRBD1 or TRBD2, each matching 5 bases. The V gene lost 4 bases and the J gene lost 3 bases, with 11 bases spanning the gap. Germline CDR1 is SGHTS and CDR2 is YDEGEE. This CDR3 has 13 residues. CDR3 DNA: TGTGCCAGCAGCCCATGGGGGAACTACGAGCAGTACTTC. Residues: CASSPWGNYEQYF.

This clone was seen more than once but under ten times. The chain combines TRBV11-2 with TRBJ2-3; the match to TRBD2 covers 7 bases. J lost 1 base, V lost 2 bases, and 9 bases had no gene match. Germline lookup yields CDR1 SGHAT and CDR2 FQNNGV. There are 17 residues in the CDR3. DNA of the CDR3: TGTGCCAGCAGCTTACAGGCAACGGGGGGTGGCACAGATACGCAGTATTTT. Amino acids: CASSLQATGGGTDTQYF. The full variable domain, rest sourced from reference TRBV11-2 and TRBJ2-3, is EAGVAQSPRYKIIEKRQSVAFWCNPISGHATLYWYQQILGQGPKLLIQFQNNGVVDDSQLPKDRFSAERLKGVDSTLKIQPAKLEDSAVYLCASSLQATGGGTDTQYFGPGTRLTVL.

This chain joins TRBV6-4 and TRBJ2-1; D is undetermined. V lost 6 bases, J lost 3 bases, and 12 bases lay in between. This CDR3 spans 14 amino acids. Germline V lookup: CDR1 MRHNA, CDR2 SNTAGT. This chain's CDR3 is CASSPGSRYNEQFF. As DNA, the CDR3 is TGTGCCAGCAGCCCTGGTAGTCGCTACAATGAGCAGTTCTTC.

The chain is built from TRBV30 and TRBJ1-1, with no clear D. V lost 2 bases to trimming and J lost 1 base, with 5 bases between them. The CDR3 runs to 12 residues. The V gene's germline CDR1 is GTSNPN and CDR2 SVGIG (reference sequence). The CDR3 DNA follows: TGTGCCTGGAGTTGGGGGAACACTGAAGCTTTCTTT. This gives the protein CAWSWGNTEAFF.

This clone has more than one count but fewer than ten. This chain uses TRBV4-1 with TRBJ1-1; no definite D call. Germline values: CDR1 MGHRA, CDR2 YSYEKL. Trimming pared 0 bases from V and 0 bases from J, leaving 5 bases between. The CDR3 totals 14 residues. CDR3 region: CASSQESLNTEAFF. The CDR3 DNA reads as TGCGCCAGCAGCCAAGAAAGTCTGAACACTGAAGCTTTCTTT.

The J gene is TRBJ1-2, the V gene TRBV6-5, with D perhaps matching TRBD1 (5 bases). In germline, CDR1 is MNHEY, CDR2 SVGAGI. Trimming cost V 5 bases and J 8 bases, with 9 bases left between them. The CDR3 is 11 amino acids. CDR3 protein: CASSPGKGYTF. The DNA of the CDR3 is TGTGCCAGCAGTCCAGGGAAAGGCTACACCTTC.

The V gene is TRBV5-1, the J gene TRBJ1-4, with 7 positions matching TRBD1. The V gene's germline CDR1 is SGHRS and CDR2 YFSETQ. The CDR3 sequence is 13 residues long. J was trimmed by 5 bases and V by 4 bases; bases with no gene match: 2. The CDR3 DNA reads as TGCGCCAGCAGCGAGGGACAGAATGAAAAACTGTTTTTT. As protein: CASSEGQNEKLFF. Based on the CDR3 plus reference TRBV5-1 and TRBJ1-4, the full variable domain is KAGVTQTPRYLIKTRGQQVTLSCSPISGHRSVSWYQQTPGQGLQFLFEYFSETQRNKGNFPGRFSGRQFSNSRSEMNVSTLELGDSALYLCASSEGQNEKLFFGSGTQLSVL.

The chain is built from TRBV10-2 and TRBJ2-5; no reliable D call. Trimming removed 6 bases from V and 5 bases from J, with 7 bases in between. Germline values: CDR1 WSHSY, CDR2 SAAADI. There are 11 residues in the CDR3. In DNA form, the CDR3 reads TGCGCCAGCAGACTCAGTGAGACCCAGTACTTC. It specifies CASRLSETQYF.

The CDR3 DNA reads as TGTGCCAGTAGCCAGGGCGTGGAGCAGCCCCAGCATTTT. Protein: CASSQGVEQPQHF. This sequence joins TRBV19 and TRBJ1-5; D may be TRBD1 (5 bases). This CDR3 is 13 amino acids long. Trimming stripped 6 bases from V and 7 bases from J, with 13 bases between. The germline gives CDR1 LNHDA, CDR2 SQIVND (reference sequence). Combining the CDR3 with reference TRBV19 and TRBJ1-5 gives the whole variable domain DGGITQSPKYLFRKEGQNVTLSCEQNLNHDAMYWYRQDPGQGLRLIYYSQIVNDFQKGDIAEGYSVSREKKESFPLTVTSAQKNPTAFYLCASSQGVEQPQHFGDGTRLSIL.

This chain uses TRBV5-5 with TRBJ2-1; TRBD2 aligns across 14 bases. Germline CDR1 reads SGHKS; CDR2 reads YYEKEE (reference sequence). With 4 bases clipped from V and 8 bases from J, the junction kept 11 bases outside the gene matches. This CDR3 is built from 17 residues. Here the CDR3 reads CASSLSLGTSGGYEQFF. The CDR3, as DNA: TGTGCCAGCAGCCTATCACTAGGGACTAGCGGGGGATATGAGCAGTTCTTC.

The chain couples TRBV28 to TRBJ2-7, with unresolved D. The CDR3 runs 14 residues. The germline V gene encodes CDR1 MDHEN and CDR2 SYDVKM. V was clipped by 3 bases and J by 5 bases, with 14 bases between them. Here the CDR3 DNA reads TGTGCCAGCAGTTTGTGGGTCAGATTTCACGAGCAGTACTTC. Translation gives CASSLWVRFHEQYF.

By share of the sample, this clone is medium-sized (0.01 to 0.1%). The chain is built from TRBV30 and TRBJ1-2; 7 positions match TRBD1. Trimming removed 3 bases from V and 7 bases from J; junction bases left unmatched: 5. This CDR3 spans 12 amino acids. From germline, CDR1 is GTSNPN and CDR2 SVGIG (reference sequence). The CDR3 nucleotides read TGTGCCTGGAGGAGAGGGGGCGGTGGCTACACCTTC. Protein: CAWRRGGGGYTF. Full variable domain (remainder filled in from reference TRBV30 and TRBJ1-2): SQTIHQWPATLVQPVGSPLSLECTVEGTSNPNLYWYRQAAGRGLQLLFYSVGIGQISSEVPQNLSASRPQDRQFILSSKKLLLSDSGFYLCAWRRGGGGYTFGSGTRLTVV.

This chain uses TRBV6-5 with TRBJ2-5; maybe TRBD2 (5 bases). The CDR3 loop spans 13 amino acids. Germline CDR1 reads MNHEY; CDR2 reads SVGAGI. V lost 2 bases and J lost 5, with 9 bases in between. The CDR3 protein is CASSYNRGETQYF. CDR3 nucleotides: TGTGCCAGCAGTTACAATAGAGGGGAGACCCAGTACTTC.

The rearrangement links TRBV19 to TRBJ2-1, with a weak D call TRBD2 (6 bases). Trimming removed 4 bases at V and 5 bases at J, with 9 bases between. CDR3 length: 13 residues. Germline lookup yields CDR1 LNHDA and CDR2 SQIVND (reference sequence). The CDR3 spells CASSSGANNEQFF. CDR3 nucleotides: TGTGCCAGTAGTAGCGGGGCGAACAATGAGCAGTTCTTC.

The V call is TRBV28, the J call TRBJ2-5; TRBD2 aligns across 8 bases. The ends lost 3 bases at V and 5 bases at J; junction bases unmatched: 11. The CDR3 length is 16 residues. The V gene's germline CDR1 is MDHEN and CDR2 SYDVKM. In DNA, the CDR3 is TGTGCCAGCAGTTTCCCCTCGGGGGGGGTGGAGGAGACCCAGTACTTC. Translating gives CASSFPSGGVEETQYF.

In this sample, this clone turned up a few times. This sequence joins TRBV6-5 and TRBJ2-7; D possibly corresponds to TRBD1 (6 bases). V lost 2 bases and J lost 5, with 13 bases in between. The CDR3 covers 14 residues. The V gene's germline CDR1 is MNHEY and CDR2 SVGAGI. CDR3: CASSYGSGDNEQYF. The DNA for the CDR3 is TGTGCCAGCAGTTACGGCTCAGGGGATAACGAGCAGTACTTC.

The chain is built from TRBV19 and TRBJ1-1; D is possibly TRBD1 (5 bases). Trimming left V 6 bases short and J 5 bases short, with 13 bases between. Germline values: CDR1 LNHDA, CDR2 SQIVND (reference sequence). The CDR3 totals 13 residues. The CDR3 protein is CASSGTGGTEAFF. The DNA for the CDR3 is TGTGCCAGTAGCGGGACGGGGGGTACTGAAGCTTTCTTT.

The chain has TRBV7-9 and TRBJ2-5; 8 nucleotides match TRBD2. The CDR3 is made up of 17 amino acids. The junction had 18 bases not matched to a gene; V was cut back by 7 bases and J by 5 bases. Germline CDR1 and CDR2: SEHNR and FQNEAQ (reference sequence). In DNA, the CDR3 is TGTGCCAGCAACCTCGGGGGGGCCTTCGCCTTAAAGGAGACCCAGTACTTC. Translated: CASNLGGAFALKETQYF.